This is a list of T cell receptor beta chains from one sample in a study of molecular identifiers for immune sequencing clone quantification. One entry per CDR3 protein results from TCRdb running MiXCR on the PCR reads. The repertoire consists of hundreds of thousands of distinct CDR3 sequences, with approximately 24% occurring once and the leading ten covering 0.78%. Sequencing was performed on naive CD8+ T cells from blood, with Jurkat cell RNA spiked in. These receptors came from a human donor in good health. Some libraries in this study had Jurkat cell RNA spiked in. The CDR3 runs from the conserved cysteine through the conserved F or W. Fields, in order: J gene, clone size, V gene, D gene, CDR3 protein, CDR3 DNA. The D gene is left open where the match is weak. Only part of the rows carry a size: once, few, many, or a class if the clone is expanded.

j_gene: TRBJ1-2
abundance: NA
v_gene: TRBV29-1
d_gene: NA
CDR3aa: CSVEPVSGDQNYGYTF
CDR3nt: TGCAGCGTTGAGCCCGTCTCAGGGGATCAGAACTATGGCTACACCTTC

j_gene: TRBJ1-1
abundance: NA
v_gene: TRBV4-1
d_gene: NA
CDR3aa: CASSQAVTENTEAFF
CDR3nt: TGCGCCAGCAGCCAAGCAGTTACGGAGAACACTGAAGCTTTCTTT

j_gene: TRBJ2-5
abundance: few
v_gene: TRBV7-9
d_gene: TRBD1
CDR3aa: CASSSGQGNRETQYF
CDR3nt: TGTGCCAGCAGCTCTGGACAGGGTAATCGGGAGACCCAGTACTTC

j_gene: TRBJ1-6
abundance: many
v_gene: TRBV5-1
d_gene: NA
CDR3aa: CASSLWTIDSDNSPLHF
CDR3nt: TGCGCCAGCAGCTTGTGGACAATTGACAGTGATAATTCACCCCTCCACTTT

j_gene: TRBJ2-5
abundance: NA
v_gene: TRBV27
d_gene: TRBD2
CDR3aa: CASSLGSGGARYQEPQYF
CDR3nt: TGTGCCAGCAGTTTGGGTAGCGGGGGGGCACGGTACCAAGAGCCCCAGTACTTC

j_gene: TRBJ1-6
abundance: NA
v_gene: TRBV12-3/TRBV12-4
d_gene: TRBD1
CDR3aa: CASSDTPGQLNSPLHF
CDR3nt: TGTGCCAGCAGTGACACACCGGGACAGCTTAATTCACCCCTCCACTTT

j_gene: TRBJ1-2
abundance: NA
v_gene: TRBV2
d_gene: NA
CDR3aa: CASSGVGYYYGYTF
CDR3nt: TGTGCCAGCAGTGGGGTCGGGTACTACTATGGCTACACCTTC

j_gene: TRBJ2-1
abundance: few
v_gene: TRBV7-8
d_gene: TRBD2
CDR3aa: CASSLVWLAGEDEQFF
CDR3nt: TGTGCCAGCAGCTTAGTCTGGCTAGCGGGGGAGGATGAGCAGTTCTTC

j_gene: TRBJ1-5
abundance: NA
v_gene: TRBV12-3/TRBV12-4
d_gene: NA
CDR3aa: CASSWDTSNQPQHF
CDR3nt: TGTGCCAGCAGTTGGGACACAAGCAATCAGCCCCAGCATTTT

j_gene: TRBJ2-2
abundance: many
v_gene: TRBV12-5
d_gene: NA
CDR3aa: CASGPSGGVPGELFF
CDR3nt: TGTGCTAGTGGTCCCTCGGGGGGCGTGCCCGGGGAGCTGTTTTTT

j_gene: TRBJ2-2
abundance: few
v_gene: TRBV12-3/TRBV12-4
d_gene: NA
CDR3aa: CASSVDSRELFF
CDR3nt: TGTGCCAGCAGTGTCGACAGCAGGGAGCTGTTTTTT

j_gene: TRBJ2-7
abundance: few
v_gene: TRBV27
d_gene: TRBD2
CDR3aa: CASSLTSGIHEQYF
CDR3nt: TGTGCCAGCAGTTTAACTAGCGGCATCCACGAGCAGTACTTC

j_gene: TRBJ2-7
abundance: few
v_gene: TRBV6-5
d_gene: NA
CDR3aa: CASSPFRDSYEQYF
CDR3nt: TGTGCCAGCAGTCCCTTTAGGGACTCCTACGAGCAGTACTTC

j_gene: TRBJ2-7
abundance: many
v_gene: TRBV7-9
d_gene: NA
CDR3aa: CASSPTVMGYEQYF
CDR3nt: TGTGCCAGCAGCCCAACAGTCATGGGCTACGAGCAGTACTTC

j_gene: TRBJ2-5
abundance: NA
v_gene: TRBV6-1
d_gene: TRBD1
CDR3aa: CASSDFQGAGETQYF
CDR3nt: TGTGCCAGCAGTGACTTTCAGGGGGCGGGCGAGACCCAGTACTTC

j_gene: TRBJ1-1
abundance: NA
v_gene: TRBV6-1
d_gene: TRBD1
CDR3aa: CASGGGTGSFF
CDR3nt: TGTGCCAGCGGTGGAGGGACAGGGTCTTTCTTT

j_gene: TRBJ2-1
abundance: NA
v_gene: TRBV4-1
d_gene: TRBD2
CDR3aa: CASSRSGGVYNEQFF
CDR3nt: TGCGCCAGCAGCCGGAGCGGGGGTGTTTACAATGAGCAGTTCTTC

j_gene: TRBJ2-7
abundance: NA
v_gene: TRBV3-1
d_gene: TRBD2
CDR3aa: CASSQTGRAGFEQYF
CDR3nt: TGTGCCAGCAGCCAAACGGGCCGAGCGGGGTTTGAGCAGTACTTC

j_gene: TRBJ2-7
abundance: many
v_gene: TRBV27
d_gene: NA
CDR3aa: CASSLTPKYEQYF
CDR3nt: TGTGCCAGCAGTTTGACACCGAAGTACGAGCAGTACTTC

j_gene: TRBJ2-3
abundance: few
v_gene: TRBV6-2/TRBV6-3
d_gene: NA
CDR3aa: CASSNLARGRTDTQYF
CDR3nt: TGTGCCAGCAGCAACCTCGCCAGGGGCAGGACAGATACGCAGTATTTT

j_gene: TRBJ1-1
abundance: many
v_gene: TRBV6-5
d_gene: NA
CDR3aa: CASSEVGQNTEAFF
CDR3nt: TGTGCCAGCAGCGAAGTAGGACAGAACACTGAAGCTTTCTTT

j_gene: TRBJ2-5
abundance: many
v_gene: TRBV12-3/TRBV12-4
d_gene: NA
CDR3aa: CASSLLSGQNVQETQYF
CDR3nt: TGTGCCAGCAGTTTACTTTCCGGACAGAACGTACAAGAGACCCAGTACTTC

j_gene: TRBJ1-2
abundance: few
v_gene: TRBV6-1
d_gene: NA
CDR3aa: CASSERGGWYGYTF
CDR3nt: TGTGCCAGCAGTGAAAGAGGGGGATGGTATGGCTACACCTTC

j_gene: TRBJ2-5
abundance: many
v_gene: TRBV2
d_gene: NA
CDR3aa: CASSEPRAAETQYF
CDR3nt: TGTGCCAGCAGTGAACCCAGGGCCGCAGAGACCCAGTACTTC

j_gene: TRBJ2-6
abundance: few
v_gene: TRBV9
d_gene: NA
CDR3aa: CASSASKTTGANVLTF
CDR3nt: TGTGCCAGCAGCGCCTCAAAAACCACTGGGGCCAACGTCCTGACTTTC

j_gene: TRBJ2-7
abundance: NA
v_gene: TRBV2
d_gene: TRBD2
CDR3aa: CASHDGGLPYEQYF
CDR3nt: TGTGCCAGCCATGACGGGGGGTTACCCTACGAGCAGTACTTC

j_gene: TRBJ2-5
abundance: few
v_gene: TRBV4-1
d_gene: TRBD1
CDR3aa: CASSQNPGQGQETQYF
CDR3nt: TGCGCCAGCAGCCAAAACCCGGGACAGGGGCAAGAGACCCAGTACTTC

j_gene: TRBJ2-3
abundance: many
v_gene: TRBV11-1
d_gene: TRBD2
CDR3aa: CASSGKLAGADTQYF
CDR3nt: TGTGCCAGCAGCGGGAAGCTAGCGGGAGCAGATACGCAGTATTTT

j_gene: TRBJ2-7
abundance: few
v_gene: TRBV5-1
d_gene: NA
CDR3aa: CASSLESGHLSSYEQYF
CDR3nt: TGCGCCAGCAGCTTAGAATCCGGACACCTAAGCTCCTACGAGCAGTACTTC

j_gene: TRBJ2-3
abundance: NA
v_gene: TRBV6-1
d_gene: NA
CDR3aa: CASSVVGGPGDTQCF
CDR3nt: TGTGCCAGCAGTGTTGTGGGGGGGCCGGGAGATACGCAGTGTTTT

j_gene: TRBJ2-1
abundance: NA
v_gene: TRBV19
d_gene: NA
CDR3aa: CASNIGVRYNEQFF
CDR3nt: TGTGCCAGTAATATTGGGGTCCGGTACAATGAGCAGTTCTTC

j_gene: TRBJ1-1
abundance: many
v_gene: TRBV19
d_gene: NA
CDR3aa: CASSYRDLNTEAFF
CDR3nt: TGTGCCAGTAGTTACCGGGACCTAAACACTGAAGCTTTCTTT

j_gene: TRBJ1-2
abundance: NA
v_gene: TRBV20-1
d_gene: NA
CDR3aa: CSARVPGDYGYTF
CDR3nt: TGCAGTGCTAGAGTTCCGGGGGACTATGGCTACACCTTC

j_gene: TRBJ2-1
abundance: NA
v_gene: TRBV6-2/TRBV6-3
d_gene: TRBD2
CDR3aa: CASSYSTSGRAIEQFF
CDR3nt: TGTGCCAGCAGTTACTCGACTAGCGGGAGGGCCATTGAGCAGTTCTTC

j_gene: TRBJ1-1
abundance: NA
v_gene: TRBV12-3/TRBV12-4
d_gene: NA
CDR3aa: CASSETFFNEAFF
CDR3nt: TGTGCCAGCAGCGAGACATTTTTTAATGAAGCTTTCTTT

j_gene: TRBJ2-3
abundance: many
v_gene: TRBV13
d_gene: NA
CDR3aa: CASSSDRSSTDTQYF
CDR3nt: TGTGCCAGCAGCTCCGATAGGTCTAGCACAGATACGCAGTATTTT

j_gene: TRBJ1-1
abundance: NA
v_gene: TRBV19
d_gene: NA
CDR3aa: CASSISRVGDTEAFF
CDR3nt: TGTGCCAGTAGTATAAGCAGGGTAGGGGACACTGAAGCTTTCTTT

j_gene: TRBJ2-3
abundance: many
v_gene: TRBV18
d_gene: TRBD1
CDR3aa: CASSGQGTDTQYF
CDR3nt: TGTGCCAGCTCTGGACAGGGAACAGATACGCAGTATTTT

j_gene: TRBJ2-7
abundance: few
v_gene: TRBV6-1
d_gene: NA
CDR3aa: CASSEGEEAGYEQYF
CDR3nt: TGTGCCAGCAGTGAAGGGGAAGAGGCTGGCTACGAGCAGTACTTC

j_gene: TRBJ1-2
abundance: many
v_gene: TRBV5-4
d_gene: NA
CDR3aa: CASSLPQTNYGYTF
CDR3nt: TGTGCCAGCAGCTTGCCCCAGACTAACTATGGCTACACCTTC

j_gene: TRBJ1-1
abundance: many
v_gene: TRBV28
d_gene: NA
CDR3aa: CASSFRGGLPEAFF
CDR3nt: TGTGCCAGCAGTTTTCGGGGGGGTCTCCCTGAAGCTTTCTTT

j_gene: TRBJ1-5
abundance: many
v_gene: TRBV6-6
d_gene: NA
CDR3aa: CASSSSTEYNQPQHF
CDR3nt: TGTGCCAGCAGTTCCTCGACAGAATACAATCAGCCCCAGCATTTT

j_gene: TRBJ2-1
abundance: many
v_gene: TRBV29-1
d_gene: TRBD1
CDR3aa: CSVDQPGQGTATQFF
CDR3nt: TGCAGCGTTGACCAACCGGGACAGGGGACGGCCACTCAGTTCTTC

j_gene: TRBJ2-2
abundance: few
v_gene: TRBV4-3
d_gene: NA
CDR3aa: CASSQEYPTNTGELFF
CDR3nt: TGCGCCAGCAGCCAAGAGTACCCCACCAACACCGGGGAGCTGTTTTTT

j_gene: TRBJ2-5
abundance: once
v_gene: TRBV4-3
d_gene: NA
CDR3aa: CASSRDRVGEPQYF
CDR3nt: TGCGCCAGCAGCCGAGACCGCGTCGGGGAGCCCCAGTACTTC

j_gene: TRBJ2-5
abundance: NA
v_gene: TRBV11-2
d_gene: NA
CDR3aa: CASSFLGGDQTQYF
CDR3nt: TGTGCCAGCAGCTTCTTGGGGGGAGACCAGACCCAGTACTTC

j_gene: TRBJ2-5
abundance: many
v_gene: TRBV7-9
d_gene: NA
CDR3aa: CASSHRQLQETQYF
CDR3nt: TGTGCCAGCAGCCATAGACAGTTACAAGAGACCCAGTACTTC

j_gene: TRBJ2-7
abundance: few
v_gene: TRBV7-2
d_gene: TRBD2
CDR3aa: CASSSSSGLAGLSYEQYF
CDR3nt: TGTGCCAGCAGCTCCAGTTCGGGACTAGCGGGACTCTCCTACGAGCAGTACTTC

j_gene: TRBJ2-3
abundance: NA
v_gene: TRBV4-3
d_gene: TRBD1
CDR3aa: CASSQEGGTGITLSADTQYF
CDR3nt: TGCGCCAGCAGCCAAGAGGGAGGGACAGGGATTACGCTTAGCGCAGATACGCAGTATTTT

j_gene: TRBJ2-1
abundance: many
v_gene: TRBV11-2
d_gene: NA
CDR3aa: CASSLSFSGKDEQFF
CDR3nt: TGTGCCAGCAGCTTATCCTTCTCAGGGAAGGATGAGCAGTTCTTC

j_gene: TRBJ1-1
abundance: many
v_gene: TRBV7-8
d_gene: NA
CDR3aa: CASSSSGTMGEAFF
CDR3nt: TGTGCCAGCAGCTCCTCCGGGACGATGGGTGAAGCTTTCTTT

j_gene: TRBJ2-7
abundance: NA
v_gene: TRBV27
d_gene: TRBD2
CDR3aa: CASRGGASGSKWYEQYF
CDR3nt: TGTGCCAGCAGGGGAGGGGCTAGCGGGAGTAAATGGTACGAGCAGTACTTC

j_gene: TRBJ2-5
abundance: once
v_gene: TRBV10-1
d_gene: NA
CDR3aa: CASSESRPEAQYF
CDR3nt: TGCGCCAGCAGTGAATCGCGGCCCGAGGCCCAGTACTTC

j_gene: TRBJ2-6
abundance: NA
v_gene: TRBV7-9
d_gene: NA
CDR3aa: CASGPSTGARPGANVLTF
CDR3nt: TGTGCCAGCGGCCCCTCCACGGGGGCGCGTCCTGGGGCCAACGTCCTGACTTTC